This T cell receptor beta chain derives from a study of blood T cells in healthy people across ages. Regarding this clonotype: Its antigen is not known.

Regarding the study as a whole: TCR beta diversity tracked closely with naive T cell percentage. Long-lived donors exceeded aged donors in naive CD4+ cells and diversity. Age brought a roughly linear fall in TCR beta diversity measured per million T cells.

The CDR3 covers 13 residues. Germline lookup yields CDR1 MNHEY and CDR2 SVGEGT. Trimming took off 10 bases at V and 7 bases at J, with 17 bases between the two ends. Together with a sample-barcoded 5' primer, a J-beta primer mix was included in a second PCR lasting about 6 to 11 cycles. Via MiXCR, TCRdb re-called the 5' RACE reads, giving one row per CDR3 protein. Among 800,000 to 950,000 distinct CDR3 sequences listed, 45% to 50% were seen once. This receptor was obtained from a man aged 25 to 45 in good health. The gene calls are TRBV6-2 or TRBV6-3 and TRBJ2-1; D is uncertain. The specimen was blood. CDR3 coding DNA: TGTGCCACCAATAGACTTATCACAAATGAGCAGTTCTTC. This codes for CATNRLITNEQFF.